Listed here are 12 T cell receptor beta chains from one sample, sequenced in a study of T cell repertoires in aging, cancer and after chemotherapy. A mixed TRB-A/B primer pool amplified rearranged TRB by multiplex touch-down PCR. TCRdb independently ran MiXCR on the multiplex PCR reads; one entry per CDR3 protein. In the table there are thousands of distinct CDR3 sequences, about 20% of which are singletons. Peripheral blood genomic DNA, not sorted cells or RNA, was the template. The sample consisted of blood. These receptors were collected from a human donor with a solid tumor.

This clonotype turned up a few times. CDR3: CASSLFTAGVSSPDTQYF. CDR3 coding DNA: TGTGCCAGCAGCTTATTTACAGCGGGGGTTTCTTCGCCAGATACGCAGTATTTT. This chain uses TRBV7-6 with TRBJ2-3; 8 bases fit TRBD2. Per the germline V gene, CDR1 is SGHVS and CDR2 is FNYEAQ. V shed 2 bases, J shed 4 bases, and the junction held 14 bases outside the gene matches. The CDR3 covers 18 residues.

The V and J genes are TRBV4-3 and TRBJ2-1; 9 positions agree with TRBD1. CDR3 length: 13 residues. V dropped 8 bases and J dropped 8; count of bases not matched to a gene: 7. Germline V gives CDR1 LGHNA, CDR2 YSLEER. In DNA form, the CDR3 reads TGCGCCAGCCAGGGACAGGGTGGCGATGAGCAGTTCTTC. It is translated as CASQGQGGDEQFF.

This clonotype has only a few counts. This rearrangement joins TRBV12-3 or TRBV12-4 to TRBJ1-2; weak D call: TRBD1 (5 bases). V shed 8 bases and J shed 6 bases, with 16 bases lying between them. CDR3 size: 13 residues. This CDR3 is CASGTTPGHGYTF. The DNA for the CDR3 is TGTGCCAGCGGTACTACCCCGGGGCATGGCTACACCTTC.

This clonotype is labeled as medium-sized. CDR3 amino acids: CASSPEQGSTDTQYF. The CDR3 DNA sequence: TGTGCCAGCAGCCCCGAACAGGGAAGCACAGATACGCAGTATTTT. The chain joins TRBV5-6 to TRBJ2-3; TRBD1 is a possible D gene (6 bases). CDR3 length equals 15 residues. V shed 4 bases and J shed 0 bases, with 12 bases lying between them. Germline assignment: CDR1 SGHDT and CDR2 YYEEEE.

This clonotype was found a few times. This chain joins TRBV20-1 and TRBJ1-4; the D is unclear. Trimming shortened V by 2 bases and J by 0 bases, and 10 bases separated the two germline ends. This CDR3 comprises 15 residues. Germline-derived CDR1 and CDR2 are DFQATT and SNEGSKA (reference sequence). The DNA for the CDR3 is TGCAGTGCTAGAACGGGGTTTGCAACTAATGAAAAACTGTTTTTT. This codes for CSARTGFATNEKLFF.

This clonotype is classed as large. The chain uses TRBV6-9 and TRBJ2-2; 7 bases line up with TRBD1. From germline, CDR1 is MNHGY and CDR2 SVAAGI. Unmatched junction bases numbered 5, after V lost 6 bases and J lost 4 bases. This CDR3 region has 14 residues. This CDR3 reads CASSRQGGTGELFF. CDR3 DNA sequence: TGTGCCAGCAGCCGACAGGGCGGCACCGGGGAGCTGTTTTTT.

Of note for this clonotype: Just one base apart from a much larger clone, this may be a read error. J is TRBJ2-1 and V is TRBV12-3 or TRBV12-4; 8 nucleotides agree with TRBD2. The length of the CDR3 is 15 residues. V shed 1 base, J shed 9 bases, and the junction held 8 bases outside the gene matches. CDR3 loop: CASSLGGGRISEQFF. As DNA, the CDR3 is TGTGCCAGCAGTTTAGGCGGGGGGCGGATCAGTGAGCAGTTCTTC.

The chain carries TRBV20-1 and TRBJ2-4, with D perhaps matching TRBD1 or TRBD2 (5 bases each). The V end was cut by 6 bases, the J end by 3 bases, with 18 bases between. CDR3 length equals 15 residues. CDR1 DFQATT and CDR2 SNEGSKA come from the germline V gene (reference sequence). Here the CDR3 reads CSAAEGRASKNIQYF. In DNA form, the CDR3 reads TGCAGTGCAGCGGAAGGCAGGGCTAGCAAAAACATTCAGTACTTC.

Within the sample, this clonotype is medium-sized. The chain joins TRBV7-6 to TRBJ2-7, with 8 bases aligning to TRBD1. Germline CDR1 is SGHVS and CDR2 is FNYEAQ. The CDR3 consists of 13 residues. After removal of 3 bases from V and 4 bases from J, the junction contained 2 bases not matched to a gene. The CDR3 loop reads CASSLQGAYEQYF. The CDR3 DNA reads TGTGCCAGCAGCTTGCAGGGGGCTTACGAGCAGTACTTC.

In this sample, this clonotype is medium-sized. V gene TRBV6-5 combines with J gene TRBJ1-1; weak D call: TRBD1 (6 bases). Trimming stripped 6 bases from V and 4 bases from J, with 15 bases between. Germline lookup yields CDR1 MNHEY and CDR2 SVGAGI. The CDR3 consists of 14 residues. The CDR3 region is CASRKGGKFTEAFF. Here the CDR3 DNA reads TGTGCCAGCAGAAAGGGGGGTAAATTCACTGAAGCTTTCTTT.

The CDR3 spells CSARDPPETQYF. Written as DNA, the CDR3 is TGCAGTGCTAGAGACCCCCCAGAGACCCAGTACTTC. The chain combines TRBV20-1 with TRBJ2-5; D call uncertain. The CDR3 loop spans 12 amino acids. Trimming removed 0 bases from V and 4 bases from J, with 6 bases in between. Germline-derived CDR1 and CDR2 are DFQATT and SNEGSKA (reference sequence).

In its sample, this clonotype ranks as medium-sized. The rearrangement uses TRBV6-5 and TRBJ2-7; no firm D call. Trimming left V 2 bases short and J 4 bases short, with 12 bases between. The CDR3 totals 14 residues. Germline loops: CDR1 MNHEY, CDR2 SVGAGI. In DNA, the CDR3 is TGTGCCAGCAGTTACGACGGGCTCCGGTACGAGCAGTACTTC. This sequence encodes CASSYDGLRYEQYF.